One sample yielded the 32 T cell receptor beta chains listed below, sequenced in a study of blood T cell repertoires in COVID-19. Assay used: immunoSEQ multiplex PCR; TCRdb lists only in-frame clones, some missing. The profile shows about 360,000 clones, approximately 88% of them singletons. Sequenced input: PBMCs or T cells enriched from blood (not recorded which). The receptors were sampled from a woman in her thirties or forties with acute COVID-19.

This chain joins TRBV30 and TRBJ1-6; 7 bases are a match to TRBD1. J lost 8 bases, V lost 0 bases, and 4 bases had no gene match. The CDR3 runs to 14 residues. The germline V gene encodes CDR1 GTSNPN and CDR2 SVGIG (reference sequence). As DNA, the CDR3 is TGTGCCTGGAGTGTGGGGACAGTGGATTCACCCCTCCACTTT. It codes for CAWSVGTVDSPLHF. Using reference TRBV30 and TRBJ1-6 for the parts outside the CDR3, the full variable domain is SQTIHQWPATLVQPVGSPLSLECTVEGTSNPNLYWYRQAAGRGLQLLFYSVGIGQISSEVPQNLSASRPQDRQFILSSKKLLLSDSGFYLCAWSVGTVDSPLHFGNGTRLTVT.

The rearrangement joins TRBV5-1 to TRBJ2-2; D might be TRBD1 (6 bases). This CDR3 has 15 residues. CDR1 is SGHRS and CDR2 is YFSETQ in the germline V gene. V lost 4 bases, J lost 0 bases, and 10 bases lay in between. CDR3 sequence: CASSTDRSNTGELFF. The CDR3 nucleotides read TGCGCCAGCAGCACTGACAGGTCGAACACCGGGGAGCTGTTTTTT.

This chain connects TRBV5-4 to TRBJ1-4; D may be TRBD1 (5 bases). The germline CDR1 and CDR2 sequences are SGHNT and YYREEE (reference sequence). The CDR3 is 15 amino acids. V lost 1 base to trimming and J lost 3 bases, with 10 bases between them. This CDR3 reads CASSLSQGSNEKLFF. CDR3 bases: TGTGCCAGCAGCTTGTCGCAGGGTTCTAATGAAAAACTGTTTTTT.

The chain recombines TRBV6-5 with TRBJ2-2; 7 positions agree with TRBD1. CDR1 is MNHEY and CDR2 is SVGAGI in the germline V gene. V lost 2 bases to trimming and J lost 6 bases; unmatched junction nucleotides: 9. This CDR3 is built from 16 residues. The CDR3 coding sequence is TGTGCCAGCAGTTACGCTCCGGGACAGCGCCCCGGGGAGCTGTTTTTT. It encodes CASSYAPGQRPGELFF.

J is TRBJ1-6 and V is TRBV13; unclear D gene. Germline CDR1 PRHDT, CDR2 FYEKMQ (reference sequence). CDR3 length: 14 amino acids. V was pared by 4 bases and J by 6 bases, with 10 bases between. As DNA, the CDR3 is TGTGCCAGCAGCTCGGAGGGCCTTAATTCACCCCTCCACTTT. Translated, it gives CASSSEGLNSPLHF. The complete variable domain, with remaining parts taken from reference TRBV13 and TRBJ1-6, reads AAGVIQSPRHLIKEKRETATLKCYPIPRHDTVYWYQQGPGQDPQFLISFYEKMQSDKGSIPDRFSAQQFSDYHSELNMSSLELGDSALYFCASSSEGLNSPLHFGNGTRLTVT.

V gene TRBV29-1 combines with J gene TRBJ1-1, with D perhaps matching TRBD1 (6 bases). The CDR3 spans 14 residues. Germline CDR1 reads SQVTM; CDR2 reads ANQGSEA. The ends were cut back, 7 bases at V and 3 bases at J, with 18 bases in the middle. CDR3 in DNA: TGCAGCGGACAAGGGGGTGCAGCCTACACTGAAGCTTTCTTT. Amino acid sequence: CSGQGGAAYTEAFF.

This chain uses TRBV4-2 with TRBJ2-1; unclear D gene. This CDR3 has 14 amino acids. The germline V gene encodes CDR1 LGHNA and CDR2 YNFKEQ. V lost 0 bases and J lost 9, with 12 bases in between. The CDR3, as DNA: TGTGCCAGCAGCCAAGACCCCCTCAGTTCTGAGCAGTTCTTC. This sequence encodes CASSQDPLSSEQFF.

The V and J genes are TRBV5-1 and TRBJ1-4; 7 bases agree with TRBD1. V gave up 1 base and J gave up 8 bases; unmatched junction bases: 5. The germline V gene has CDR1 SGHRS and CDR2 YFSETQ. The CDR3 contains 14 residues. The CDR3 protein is CASSLTGVAEKLFF. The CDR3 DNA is TGCGCCAGCAGCTTGACAGGGGTGGCGGAAAAACTGTTTTTT.

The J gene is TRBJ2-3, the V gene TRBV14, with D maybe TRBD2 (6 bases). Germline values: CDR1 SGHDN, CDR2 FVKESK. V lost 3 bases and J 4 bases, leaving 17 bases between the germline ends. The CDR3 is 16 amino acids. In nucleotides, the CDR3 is TGTGCCAGCAGCCAGGCAGGGACTCAACATCCAGATACGCAGTATTTT. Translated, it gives CASSQAGTQHPDTQYF.

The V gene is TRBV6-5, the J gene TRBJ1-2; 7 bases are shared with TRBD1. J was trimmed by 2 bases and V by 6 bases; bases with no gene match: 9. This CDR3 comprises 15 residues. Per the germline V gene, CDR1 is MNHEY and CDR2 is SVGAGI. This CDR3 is CASRSRDRTNYGYTF. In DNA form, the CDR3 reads TGTGCCAGCAGATCCCGGGACAGAACAAACTATGGCTACACCTTC.

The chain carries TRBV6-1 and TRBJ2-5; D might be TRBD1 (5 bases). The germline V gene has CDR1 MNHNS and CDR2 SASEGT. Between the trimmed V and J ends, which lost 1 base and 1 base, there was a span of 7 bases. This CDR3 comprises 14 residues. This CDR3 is CASSEGQGQETQYF. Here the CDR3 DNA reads TGTGCCAGCAGTGAAGGGCAGGGCCAAGAGACCCAGTACTTC.

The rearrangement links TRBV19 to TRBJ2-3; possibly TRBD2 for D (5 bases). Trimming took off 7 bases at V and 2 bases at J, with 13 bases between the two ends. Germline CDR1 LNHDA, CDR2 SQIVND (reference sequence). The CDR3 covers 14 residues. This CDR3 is CASTPAGSTDTQYF. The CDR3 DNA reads TGTGCCAGTACCCCGGCGGGTTCCACAGATACGCAGTATTTT. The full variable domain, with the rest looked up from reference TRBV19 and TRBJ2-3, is DGGITQSPKYLFRKEGQNVTLSCEQNLNHDAMYWYRQDPGQGLRLIYYSQIVNDFQKGDIAEGYSVSREKKESFPLTVTSAQKNPTAFYLCASTPAGSTDTQYFGPGTRLTVL.

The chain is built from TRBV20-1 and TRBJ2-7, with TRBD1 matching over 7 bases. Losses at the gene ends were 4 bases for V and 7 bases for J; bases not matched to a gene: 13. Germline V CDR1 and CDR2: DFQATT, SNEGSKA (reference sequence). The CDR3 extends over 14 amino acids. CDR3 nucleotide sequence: TGCAGTGCTATTGAGGGGGCGGGCCTGAGGGAGCAGTACTTC. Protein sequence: CSAIEGAGLREQYF.

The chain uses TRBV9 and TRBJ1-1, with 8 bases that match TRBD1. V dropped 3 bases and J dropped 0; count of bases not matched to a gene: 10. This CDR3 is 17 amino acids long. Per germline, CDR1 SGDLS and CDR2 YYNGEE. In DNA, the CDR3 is TGTGCCAGCAGCGATGGACAGGGTCGTTCCGTGAACACTGAAGCTTTCTTT. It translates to CASSDGQGRSVNTEAFF.

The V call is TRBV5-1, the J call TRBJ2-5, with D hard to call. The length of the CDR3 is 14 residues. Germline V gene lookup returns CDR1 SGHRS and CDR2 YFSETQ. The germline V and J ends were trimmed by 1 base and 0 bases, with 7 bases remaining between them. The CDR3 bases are TGCGCCAGCAGCTTGTTTAGTGACCAAGAGACCCAGTACTTC. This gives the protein CASSLFSDQETQYF.

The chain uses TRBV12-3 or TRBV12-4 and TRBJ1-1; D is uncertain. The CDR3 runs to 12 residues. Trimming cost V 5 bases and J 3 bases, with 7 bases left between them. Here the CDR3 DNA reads TGTGCCAGCAGTAAAGCGTACACTGAAGCTTTCTTT. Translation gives CASSKAYTEAFF.

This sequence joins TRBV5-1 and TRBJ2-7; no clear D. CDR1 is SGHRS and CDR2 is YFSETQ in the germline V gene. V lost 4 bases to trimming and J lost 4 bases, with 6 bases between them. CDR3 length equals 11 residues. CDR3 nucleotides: TGCGCCAGCAGCGATCGGTACGAGCAGTACTTC. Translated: CASSDRYEQYF.

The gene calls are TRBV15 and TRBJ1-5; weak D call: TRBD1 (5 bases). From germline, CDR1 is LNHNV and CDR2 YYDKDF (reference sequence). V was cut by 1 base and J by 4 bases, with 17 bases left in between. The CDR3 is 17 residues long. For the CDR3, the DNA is TGTGCCACCAGCAGAGTATCGTTGTCAAGGGGAAATCAGCCCCAGCATTTT. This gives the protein CATSRVSLSRGNQPQHF.

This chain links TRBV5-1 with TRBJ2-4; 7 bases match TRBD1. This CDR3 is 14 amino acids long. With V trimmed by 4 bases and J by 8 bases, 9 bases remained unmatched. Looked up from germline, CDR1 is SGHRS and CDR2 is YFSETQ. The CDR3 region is CASSLGQETDIQYF. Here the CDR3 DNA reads TGCGCCAGCAGCCTAGGACAGGAAACTGACATTCAGTACTTC.

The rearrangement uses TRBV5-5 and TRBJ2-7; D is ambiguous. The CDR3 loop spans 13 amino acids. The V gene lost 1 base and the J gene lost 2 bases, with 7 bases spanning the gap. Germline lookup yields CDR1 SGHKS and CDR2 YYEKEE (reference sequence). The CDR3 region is CASSLSLTYEQYF. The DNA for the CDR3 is TGTGCCAGCAGCTTGTCACTAACCTACGAGCAGTACTTC.

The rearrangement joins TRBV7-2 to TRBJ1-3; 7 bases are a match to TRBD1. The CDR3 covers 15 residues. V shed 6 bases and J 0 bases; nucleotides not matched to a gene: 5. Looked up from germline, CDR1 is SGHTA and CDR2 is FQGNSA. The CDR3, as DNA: TGTGCCAGCAGTCTTGACAGGGCCTCTGGAAACACCATATATTTT. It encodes CASSLDRASGNTIYF.

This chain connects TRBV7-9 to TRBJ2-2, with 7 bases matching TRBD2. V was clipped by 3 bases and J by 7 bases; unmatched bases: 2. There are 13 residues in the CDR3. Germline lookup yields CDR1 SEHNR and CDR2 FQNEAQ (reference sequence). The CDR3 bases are TGTGCCAGCAGCTTCACTAGCGTCGGGGAGCTGTTTTTT. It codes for CASSFTSVGELFF.

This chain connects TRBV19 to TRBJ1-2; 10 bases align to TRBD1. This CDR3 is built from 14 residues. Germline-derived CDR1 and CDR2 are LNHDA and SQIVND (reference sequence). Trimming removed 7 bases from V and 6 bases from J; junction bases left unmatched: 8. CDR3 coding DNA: TGTGCCAGTACCCGAGACAGGGGGCTTAATGGCTACACCTTC. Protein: CASTRDRGLNGYTF.

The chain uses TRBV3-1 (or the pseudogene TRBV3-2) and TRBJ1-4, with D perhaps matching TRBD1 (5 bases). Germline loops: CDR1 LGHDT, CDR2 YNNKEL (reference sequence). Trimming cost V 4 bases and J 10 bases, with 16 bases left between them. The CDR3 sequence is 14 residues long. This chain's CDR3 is CASSPVRDYGKLFF. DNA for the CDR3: TGTGCCAGCAGCCCGGTCAGGGACTACGGAAAACTGTTTTTT.

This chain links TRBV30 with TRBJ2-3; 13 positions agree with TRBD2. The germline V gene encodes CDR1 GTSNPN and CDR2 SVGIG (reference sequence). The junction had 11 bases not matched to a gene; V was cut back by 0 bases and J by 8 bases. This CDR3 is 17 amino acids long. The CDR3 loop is CAWSVRIGLAGVTTQYF. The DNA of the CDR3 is TGTGCCTGGAGTGTAAGAATAGGACTAGCGGGGGTAACTACGCAGTATTTT.

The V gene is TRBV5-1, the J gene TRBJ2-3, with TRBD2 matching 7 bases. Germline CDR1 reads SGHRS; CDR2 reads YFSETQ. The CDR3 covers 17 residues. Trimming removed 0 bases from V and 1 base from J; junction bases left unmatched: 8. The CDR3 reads CASSLGVGGGGTDTQYF. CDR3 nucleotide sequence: TGCGCCAGCAGCTTGGGCGTTGGCGGGGGAGGCACAGATACGCAGTATTTT.

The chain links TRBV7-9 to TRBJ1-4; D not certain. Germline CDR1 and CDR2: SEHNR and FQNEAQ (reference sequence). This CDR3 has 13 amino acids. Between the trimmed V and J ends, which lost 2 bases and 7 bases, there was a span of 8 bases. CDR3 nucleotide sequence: TGTGCCAGCAGCTTATCGGCGGGTGAAAAACTGTTTTTT. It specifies CASSLSAGEKLFF.

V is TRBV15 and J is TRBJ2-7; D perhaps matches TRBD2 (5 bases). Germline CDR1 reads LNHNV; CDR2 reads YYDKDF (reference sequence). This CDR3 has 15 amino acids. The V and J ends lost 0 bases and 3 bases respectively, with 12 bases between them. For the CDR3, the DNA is TGTGCCACCAGCAGAGAGTCGGGAACTAACTACGAGCAGTACTTC. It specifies CATSRESGTNYEQYF.

CDR3 residues: CATSDPDRSEAFF. The CDR3, as DNA: TGTGCCACCAGTGATCCTGACAGATCTGAAGCTTTCTTT. V usage is TRBV24-1 and J usage is TRBJ1-1; possible D gene TRBD1, 5 bases. The germline V gene encodes CDR1 KGHDR and CDR2 SFDVKD. The CDR3 is 13 residues long. Trimming stripped 3 bases from V and 6 bases from J, with 10 bases between.

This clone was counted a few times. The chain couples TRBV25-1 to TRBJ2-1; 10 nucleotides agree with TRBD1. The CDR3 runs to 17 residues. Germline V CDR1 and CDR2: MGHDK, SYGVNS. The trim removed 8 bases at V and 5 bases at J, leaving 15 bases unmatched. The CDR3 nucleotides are TGTGCCAGCGGGACATCACCGGGACAGGGGAGCCACAATGAGCAGTTCTTC. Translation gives CASGTSPGQGSHNEQFF.

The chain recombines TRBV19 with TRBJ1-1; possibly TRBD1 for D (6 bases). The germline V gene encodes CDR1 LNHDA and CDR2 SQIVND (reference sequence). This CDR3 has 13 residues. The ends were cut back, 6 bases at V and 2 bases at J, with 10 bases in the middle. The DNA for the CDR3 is TGTGCCAGTAGGGACAGCAGAAACACTGAAGCTTTCTTT. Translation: CASRDSRNTEAFF.

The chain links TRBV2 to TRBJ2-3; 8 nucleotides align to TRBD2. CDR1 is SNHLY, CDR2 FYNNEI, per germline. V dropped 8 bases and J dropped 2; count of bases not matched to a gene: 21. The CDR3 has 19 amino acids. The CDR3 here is CASLDAMSISGGITDTQYF. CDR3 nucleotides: TGTGCCAGCCTAGACGCAATGTCTATCAGCGGGGGAATCACAGATACGCAGTATTTT.